The 28 T cell receptor beta chains below come from one sample, sequenced in a study of T-cell reconstitution after alpha-beta-depleted transplantation in children. Construction of the TCRbeta library involved unique molecular identifiers. TCRdb ran MiXCR on the PCR reads and lists one entry per CDR3 protein. This table has roughly 500,000 distinct CDR3 sequences, 8% to 11% appearing once. The sequencing used PBMCs, collected before TCRalphabeta/CD19-depleted stem cell transplant. The receptors derive from a child between 2 and 9 years old with inherited bone marrow failure, due to receive a stem cell transplant.

This clonotype came up a few times. V usage is TRBV6-5 and J usage is TRBJ2-1; unclear D gene. Germline CDR1 MNHEY, CDR2 SVGAGI. V lost 0 bases, J lost 2 bases, and 8 bases lay in between. This CDR3 region has 15 residues. CDR3 protein: CASSYSRLPYNEQFF. CDR3 nucleotides: TGTGCCAGCAGTTACTCTAGGCTTCCCTACAATGAGCAGTTCTTC.

The chain couples TRBV12-3 or TRBV12-4 to TRBJ2-1; D is undetermined. V was trimmed by 8 bases and J by 8 bases, leaving 22 bases between them. The CDR3 contains 15 residues. The CDR3 loop reads CASQTSRSRRDEQFF. CDR3 DNA sequence: TGTGCCAGCCAAACGTCCAGGAGTCGCCGAGATGAGCAGTTCTTC.

A word on this clonotype: One end of the junction fails to match germline, which may point to a read error. The chain recombines TRBV27 with TRBJ2-7, with 7 bases identical to TRBD1. CDR3 length equals 15 residues. Looked up from germline, CDR1 is MNHEY and CDR2 is SMNVEV (reference sequence). The CDR3 nucleotides are TGTGCTAGCAGTGCCACCGGGACAGAGGCAGGCGAGCAGTACTTC. It translates to CASSATGTEAGEQYF.

This clonotype was counted many times. The genes are TRBV7-9 and TRBJ1-1, with D uncertain. This CDR3 spans 12 amino acids. V was cut by 8 bases and J by 5 bases, with 12 bases left in between. Germline CDR1 and CDR2: SEHNR and FQNEAQ (reference sequence). The CDR3 sequence: CASRVGGTEAFF. DNA of the CDR3: TGTGCCAGCCGTGTCGGTGGGACTGAAGCTTTCTTT.

This clonotype showed up many times. This rearrangement joins TRBV4-1 to TRBJ1-1; 10 nucleotides align to TRBD1. The CDR3 length is 16 residues. The germline V gene encodes CDR1 MGHRA and CDR2 YSYEKL. V lost 4 bases, J lost 3 bases, and 8 bases stayed unmatched. CDR3 nucleotides: TGCGCCAGCAGCCGTCCAGGCGGGACAGGGGACACTGAAGCTTTCTTT. Residues: CASSRPGGTGDTEAFF.

This clonotype was observed many times. The V call is TRBV12-5, the J call TRBJ1-1; D is unresolved. This CDR3 spans 12 amino acids. The germline gives CDR1 LGHNT, CDR2 FRNRAP. The germline V and J ends were trimmed by 3 bases and 6 bases, with 8 bases remaining between them. This CDR3 is CASGFIVPEAFF. The CDR3 DNA follows: TGTGCTAGTGGTTTTATTGTCCCTGAAGCTTTCTTT.

This clonotype was counted ten times or more. The chain combines TRBV12-3 or TRBV12-4 with TRBJ2-5; 8 positions agree with TRBD1. V gave up 3 bases and J gave up 3 bases; unmatched junction bases: 6. This CDR3 contains 15 residues. The CDR3 region has the DNA TGTGCCAGCAGTTTTCCGGGGACAGGAAAAGAGACCCAGTACTTC. This sequence encodes CASSFPGTGKETQYF.

At least ten counts were recorded for this clonotype. The rearrangement joins TRBV5-1 to TRBJ2-7; D uncertain. The CDR3 consists of 14 residues. The germline CDR1 and CDR2 sequences are SGHRS and YFSETQ. The V end was cut by 0 bases, the J end by 4 bases, with 11 bases between. As DNA, the CDR3 is TGCGCCAGCAGCTTGGTAGAAGTCGGATACGAGCAGTACTTC. This translates into CASSLVEVGYEQYF.

This clonotype was seen a few times. This chain connects TRBV12-3 or TRBV12-4 to TRBJ2-7; TRBD2 agrees at 14 bases. J lost 3 bases, V lost 6 bases, and 10 bases had no gene match. This CDR3 region has 17 residues. CDR3 nucleotides: TGTGCCAGCAGGCCGGGACTAGCGGGAGAGGCAGGCTACGAGCAGTACTTC. Residues: CASRPGLAGEAGYEQYF.

This clonotype was seen repeatedly, ten times or more. The V and J genes are TRBV7-2 and TRBJ1-2; D remains ambiguous. Per germline, CDR1 SGHTA and CDR2 FQGNSA. The CDR3 covers 12 residues. V lost 6 bases and J lost 4, with 9 bases in between. CDR3: CASSSLSYGYTF. CDR3 sequence (DNA): TGTGCCAGCAGTTCATTATCCTATGGCTACACCTTC.

This clonotype has only a few counts. The V call is TRBV29-1, the J call TRBJ2-4; possibly TRBD2 for D (7 bases). The CDR3 is 13 residues long. V lost 6 bases and J 9 bases, leaving 18 bases between the germline ends. From germline, CDR1 is SQVTM and CDR2 ANQGSEA. In nucleotides, the CDR3 is TGCAGCGTGCGGTGGCTAGGGGGGGGCATTCAGTACTTC. Translation: CSVRWLGGGIQYF.

Ten or more counts support this clonotype. The chain combines TRBV5-6 with TRBJ2-2, with no clear D. V lost 0 bases, J lost 2 bases, and 11 bases lay in between. Germline values: CDR1 SGHDT, CDR2 YYEEEE. The CDR3 consists of 16 residues. CDR3 loop: CASSLESYSNTGELFF. The CDR3 coding sequence is TGTGCCAGCAGCTTGGAGTCCTACTCAAACACCGGGGAGCTGTTTTTT.

This clonotype turned up a few times. The rearrangement joins TRBV4-2 to TRBJ2-1; TRBD2 matches at 12 bases. With 0 bases clipped from V and 7 bases from J, the junction kept 7 bases outside the gene matches. The germline V gene has CDR1 LGHNA and CDR2 YNFKEQ. The CDR3 contains 17 residues. CDR3 DNA: TGTGCCAGCAGCCAAGAGGTTTCTAGCGGGAGGGGGAATGAGCAGTTCTTC. It encodes CASSQEVSSGRGNEQFF.

J is TRBJ1-1 and V is TRBV19; 7 bases fit TRBD1. This CDR3 has 14 amino acids. The V gene end was trimmed by 5 bases and the J gene end by 3 bases; junction bases not matched to a gene: 6. In germline, CDR1 is LNHDA, CDR2 SQIVND (reference sequence). The CDR3 bases are TGTGCCAGTAGTTCCCTACAGGGGCACACTGAAGCTTTCTTT. Translation gives CASSSLQGHTEAFF.

This clonotype has ten or more counts. This chain connects TRBV7-2 to TRBJ2-6, with 10 bases lining up with TRBD1. CDR3 length: 17 residues. Germline CDR1 is SGHTA and CDR2 is FQGNSA. J was trimmed by 4 bases and V by 5 bases; bases with no gene match: 8. The CDR3: CASSPGQGKTGANVLTF. The CDR3 bases are TGTGCCAGCAGCCCGGGACAGGGGAAAACAGGGGCCAACGTCCTGACTTTC.

This clonotype was counted at least ten times. This rearrangement joins TRBV29-1 to TRBJ2-1, with a weak D call TRBD2 (6 bases). The V end lost 7 bases, the J end lost 1 base, and 14 bases lay between the germline ends. Looked up from germline, CDR1 is SQVTM and CDR2 is ANQGSEA. This CDR3 contains 14 residues. The CDR3 region has the DNA TGCAGCGCCGAGGGGACTCTTTCCTACAATGAGCAGTTCTTC. It yields the protein CSAEGTLSYNEQFF.

The chain employs TRBV11-2 and TRBJ2-1; D is perhaps TRBD1 (5 bases). Looked up from germline, CDR1 is SGHAT and CDR2 is FQNNGV. V was pared by 5 bases and J by 3 bases, with 14 bases between. CDR3 length equals 15 residues. This CDR3 reads CASSLGQAFYNEQFF. CDR3 DNA sequence: TGTGCCAGCAGCCTGGGGCAGGCGTTCTACAATGAGCAGTTCTTC.

This clonotype was picked up many times. This chain uses TRBV5-6 with TRBJ1-1, with a possible D match to TRBD1 (6 bases). Trimming stripped 4 bases from V and 0 bases from J, with 13 bases between. From germline, CDR1 is SGHDT and CDR2 YYEEEE. This CDR3 spans 15 amino acids. CDR3 nucleotide sequence: TGTGCCAGCAGCCACGGACAGAACATGAACACTGAAGCTTTCTTT. Residues: CASSHGQNMNTEAFF.

This clonotype was found many times. The chain recombines TRBV4-3 with TRBJ1-1, with D tentatively TRBD1 (5 bases). Looked up from germline, CDR1 is LGHNA and CDR2 is YSLEER. V lost 4 bases, J lost 10 bases, and 16 bases lay in between. The CDR3 length is 13 residues. The CDR3 loop is CASSRQGKVGAFF. The CDR3 nucleotides are TGCGCCAGCAGCCGCCAGGGTAAGGTTGGAGCTTTCTTT.

This clonotype has at least ten counts. V gene TRBV9 combines with J gene TRBJ1-1; D gene ambiguous. CDR3 length: 13 amino acids. Germline CDR1 is SGDLS and CDR2 is YYNGEE. Trimming cost V 0 bases and J 1 base, with 4 bases left between them. CDR3 DNA: TGTGCCAGCAGCGTAGTCCCGAACACTGAAGCTTTCTTT. As protein: CASSVVPNTEAFF.

This clonotype showed up just once. The rearrangement links TRBV12-3 or TRBV12-4 to TRBJ2-1; D not certain. V lost 1 base, J lost 9 bases, and 13 bases lay in between. This CDR3 spans 14 amino acids. Here the CDR3 reads CASSLEGGVGEQFF. CDR3 in DNA: TGTGCCAGCAGTTTAGAAGGTGGAGTGGGTGAGCAGTTCTTC.

This clonotype was observed at least ten times. The chain employs TRBV20-1 and TRBJ2-7; no firm D call. CDR1 is DFQATT and CDR2 is SNEGSKA in the germline V gene (reference sequence). Between the trimmed V and J ends, which lost 1 base and 7 bases, there was a span of 11 bases. The CDR3 has 12 residues. CDR3 protein: CSARAESEEQYF. For the CDR3, the DNA is TGCAGTGCTAGAGCGGAGTCTGAGGAGCAGTACTTC.

The sample holds a few counts of this clonotype. V usage is TRBV29-1 and J usage is TRBJ2-3, with D uncertain. Germline assignment: CDR1 SQVTM and CDR2 ANQGSEA. V shed 5 bases and J shed 2 bases, with 17 bases lying between them. The CDR3 extends over 15 amino acids. The CDR3 loop reads CSVKAYLSNTDTQYF. The CDR3 DNA reads as TGCAGCGTTAAAGCCTACCTGAGCAACACAGATACGCAGTATTTT.

To note about this clonotype: This may be a read error: a much more frequent sequence differs by one nucleotide. The rearrangement links TRBV6-2 or TRBV6-3 to TRBJ1-2; D might be TRBD1 (5 bases). Germline lookup yields CDR1 MNHEY and CDR2 SVGEGT. This CDR3 contains 15 residues. DNA for the CDR3: TGTGCCAGCAGAATCAGACAGAATTTGTACTATGGCTACTCCTTC. It translates to CASRIRQNLYYGYSF.

This clonotype has a count of ten or more. This rearrangement joins TRBV29-1 to TRBJ2-2; possible D gene TRBD1, 5 bases. Germline CDR1 is SQVTM and CDR2 is ANQGSEA. The CDR3 sequence is 12 residues long. Trimming left V 5 bases short and J 5 bases short, with 9 bases between. As DNA, the CDR3 is TGCAGCGTTACCAGGGTAACCGGGGAGCTGTTTTTT. Translating gives CSVTRVTGELFF.

This clonotype was seen many times. The gene calls are TRBV3-1 and TRBJ2-4, with 11 bases that match TRBD1. CDR3 length equals 13 residues. Germline CDR1 and CDR2: LGHDT and YNNKEL (reference sequence). With 2 bases clipped from V and 12 bases from J, the junction kept 3 bases outside the gene matches. The CDR3 coding sequence is TGTGCCAGCAGCCAATGGGACAGGGGGACTCAGTACTTC. Translation: CASSQWDRGTQYF.

The sample holds many counts of this clonotype. This chain connects TRBV15 to TRBJ2-7, with unresolved D. Per the germline V gene, CDR1 is LNHNV and CDR2 is YYDKDF (reference sequence). V was shortened by 0 bases and J by 0 bases, with 9 bases between the two germline ends. CDR3 length: 15 amino acids. The CDR3 loop reads CATSRDFGSSYEQYF. CDR3 DNA sequence: TGTGCCACCAGCAGAGACTTTGGCAGCTCCTACGAGCAGTACTTC.

This clonotype appeared many times. The chain employs TRBV9 and TRBJ2-1; 8 bases are a match to TRBD2. Germline V gene sequence: CDR1 SGDLS, CDR2 YYNGEE. Trimming cost V 1 base and J 4 bases; bases outside gene matches: 4. The CDR3 is made up of 15 amino acids. The CDR3 coding sequence is TGTGCCAGCAGCGTAAACAGCGGGAGTTACAATGAGCAGTTCTTC. Translation: CASSVNSGSYNEQFF. Drawing the rest from reference TRBV9 and TRBJ2-1, the complete variable domain is DSGVTQTPKHLITATGQRVTLRCSPRSGDLSVYWYQQSLDQGLQFLIQYYNGEERAKGNILERFSAQQFPDLHSELNLSSLELGDSALYFCASSVNSGSYNEQFFGPGTRLTVL.